Shown below are 14 T cell receptor beta chains from a single sample sequenced in a study of vaccination effects on CD4 cells after COVID-19. Their recognized antigens are unknown. In the ViraFEST assay, antigen-specific CD4+ clonotypes were identified by expansion after peptide-pool stimulation. Scientists isolated CD4+ T cells after an approximately 10-day culture period ended. Infection dated between March and December 2020, before the Alpha, Beta and Delta variants reached the United States. Clones were read by immunoSEQ multiplex PCR, and TCRdb kept only the in-frame ones, dropping some. Among tens of thousands of clones, approximately 70% were seen once, and the ten largest hold about 33%. The specimen was CD4+ T cells from PBMCs cultured with a peptide pool, collected before COVID-19 vaccination. The source of these receptors is a human donor who had a prior SARS-CoV-2 infection.

V usage is TRBV7-2 and J usage is TRBJ2-7, with a tentative D call TRBD1 (5 bases). Trimming removed 6 bases from V and 3 bases from J, with 21 bases in between. The CDR3 has 16 residues. Per germline, CDR1 SGHTA and CDR2 FQGNSA. The CDR3 loop is CTSSLGTAGNIYEQYF. In DNA, the CDR3 is TGTACCAGCAGTCTCGGAACGGCAGGGAATATCTACGAGCAGTACTTC.

This clone showed up just once. The chain employs TRBV18 and TRBJ1-2; D is unclear. V was pared by 4 bases and J by 2 bases, with 17 bases between. Germline CDR1 is KGHSH and CDR2 is LQKENI. CDR3 length: 16 residues. The chain's CDR3 is CASSQNLGSLNYGYTF. The CDR3 coding sequence is TGTGCCAGCTCACAAAACCTGGGTAGCTTGAACTATGGCTACACCTTC.

This clone was recorded a few times. The rearrangement joins TRBV18 to TRBJ1-2; D possibly corresponds to TRBD1 (5 bases). Trimming left V 3 bases short and J 7 bases short, with 12 bases between. This CDR3 region has 13 residues. Germline V gene data show CDR1 as KGHSH and CDR2 as LQKENI. This CDR3 reads CASSPPTGGGYTF. In DNA, the CDR3 is TGTGCCAGCTCACCTCCCACGGGGGGTGGCTACACCTTC.

This clone is a singleton in its sample. The V and J genes are TRBV6-5 and TRBJ1-4; 8 bases agree with TRBD1. The CDR3 sequence is 13 residues long. In germline, CDR1 is MNHEY, CDR2 SVGAGI. Germline trimming cut 4 bases from V and 9 bases from J; bases unmatched to any gene: 4. The CDR3 DNA follows: TGTGCCAGCAGTTTCCGGGACAGGAAAAAACTGTTTTTT. Protein: CASSFRDRKKLFF.

The rearrangement uses TRBV5-6 and TRBJ2-3; 8 bases are a match to TRBD2. V was clipped by 4 bases and J by 5 bases; unmatched bases: 6. This CDR3 spans 14 amino acids. Germline CDR1 is SGHDT and CDR2 is YYEEEE. Here the CDR3 DNA reads TGTGCCAGCAGCCACGGGCTAGCGGGAGATACGCAGTATTTT. Its protein product is CASSHGLAGDTQYF.

V gene TRBV12-3 or TRBV12-4 combines with J gene TRBJ2-1; D may be TRBD1 or TRBD2 (7 bases each). Trimming stripped 5 bases from V and 9 bases from J, with 14 bases between. The CDR3 covers 13 residues. The CDR3 region has the DNA TGTGCCAGCAGTCGGGGGGACAGATCTGAGCAGTTCTTC. The encoded protein is CASSRGDRSEQFF.

This clone was counted a single time. J is TRBJ2-5 and V is TRBV6-6; no clear D gene. The V gene lost 1 base and the J gene lost 0 bases, with 9 bases spanning the gap. Germline CDR1 and CDR2: MNHNY and SVGAGI (reference sequence). This CDR3 is built from 15 residues. The CDR3 nucleotides are TGTGCCAGCAGTTACTGGTTCGAGTACCAAGAGACCCAGTACTTC. Its protein product is CASSYWFEYQETQYF.

The rearrangement joins TRBV7-6 to TRBJ2-5, with D perhaps given as TRBD1 or TRBD2 (5 bases each). With 1 base removed from V and 5 bases from J, the gap between germline ends came to 26 bases. The CDR3 consists of 19 residues. Germline V gene data show CDR1 as SGHVS and CDR2 as FNYEAQ. The CDR3 spells CASSLVSSGSGREAETQYF. The CDR3 DNA follows: TGTGCCAGCAGCTTAGTGTCATCGGGTTCGGGACGCGAAGCGGAGACCCAGTACTTC.

The rearrangement links TRBV9 to TRBJ2-1; 7 nucleotides align to TRBD1. This CDR3 is 15 amino acids long. Germline V lookup: CDR1 SGDLS, CDR2 YYNGEE. With V trimmed by 0 bases and J by 0 bases, 0 bases remained unmatched. The CDR3 nucleotides are TGTGCCAGCAGCGTAGACAGGGGCTCCTACAATGAGCAGTTCTTC. Protein product: CASSVDRGSYNEQFF.

The V call is TRBV20-1, the J call TRBJ2-1; possibly TRBD2 for D (6 bases). The CDR3 has 16 amino acids. Trimming removed 3 bases at V and 0 bases at J, with 15 bases between. The germline V gene has CDR1 DFQATT and CDR2 SNEGSKA (reference sequence). This CDR3 reads CSASSGEDSSYNEQFF. The CDR3 DNA reads as TGCAGTGCTAGTAGCGGAGAAGATAGCTCCTACAATGAGCAGTTCTTC.

This chain links TRBV5-6 with TRBJ2-7, with no clear D. V was shortened by 3 bases and J by 6 bases, with 10 bases between the two germline ends. This CDR3 has 12 residues. CDR1 SGHDT and CDR2 YYEEEE come from the germline V gene. CDR3 sequence: CASSSPLGEQYF. In DNA, the CDR3 is TGTGCCAGCAGCTCCCCTCTGGGCGAGCAGTACTTC.

The DNA of the CDR3 is TGTGCCAGCAGCCGCTGGACTAGCGGGCCAGATACGCAGTATTTT. It specifies CASSRWTSGPDTQYF. The chain links TRBV14 to TRBJ2-3; 11 nucleotides match TRBD2. V was clipped by 4 bases and J by 4 bases; unmatched bases: 4. The CDR3 is made up of 15 amino acids. Germline values: CDR1 SGHDN, CDR2 FVKESK.

The chain uses TRBV9 and TRBJ2-1; no definite D call. Trimming pared 0 bases from V and 0 bases from J, leaving 7 bases between. The CDR3 loop spans 15 amino acids. The V gene's germline CDR1 is SGDLS and CDR2 YYNGEE. The CDR3 DNA is TGTGCCAGCAGCGTAGGTACGAGCTCCTACAATGAGCAGTTCTTC. Translation gives CASSVGTSSYNEQFF.

The chain has TRBV21-1 and TRBJ2-1; TRBD2 reflects the table's D call only, with no check against the DNA. TRBV21-1 is a recognized pseudogene. The CDR3 consists of 14 residues. CDR3 DNA sequence: TGTGCCAGCAGCAGCTACTCTAGCGGGGGGGTTCAGTTCTTC. This gives the protein CASSSYSSGGVQFF.